The present T cell receptor (beta chain) was sequenced within a study of blood T cells in healthy people across ages. Across the whole study: Every two T cells gave about one barcoded beta molecule via template switching. Study observations and caveats: Estimates drawn from one million T cells were deemed to understate diversity.

This clonotype showed up just a few times. Its target is unknown. Combining a sample-barcoded 5' primer with a J-beta primer mix, a second PCR ran for 7 to 11 cycles. The study obtained at least 2.5 million CDR3-containing paired-end reads from every sample. TCRdb processed the 5' RACE reads anew with MiXCR; each CDR3 protein has one entry. The table lists around 650,000 distinct CDR3 sequences, roughly two fifths of them singletons. CDR3 length equals 14 residues. Trimming left V 1 base short and J 7 bases short, with 13 bases between. This TCR derives from a man at least 80 years old in good health. What was sequenced was blood. The genes are TRBV12-3 or TRBV12-4 and TRBJ1-2; D gene uncertain. The CDR3 DNA is TGTGCCAGCAGTTTAGGGACGGGGTCGAGTGGCTACACCTTC. This codes for CASSLGTGSSGYTF.